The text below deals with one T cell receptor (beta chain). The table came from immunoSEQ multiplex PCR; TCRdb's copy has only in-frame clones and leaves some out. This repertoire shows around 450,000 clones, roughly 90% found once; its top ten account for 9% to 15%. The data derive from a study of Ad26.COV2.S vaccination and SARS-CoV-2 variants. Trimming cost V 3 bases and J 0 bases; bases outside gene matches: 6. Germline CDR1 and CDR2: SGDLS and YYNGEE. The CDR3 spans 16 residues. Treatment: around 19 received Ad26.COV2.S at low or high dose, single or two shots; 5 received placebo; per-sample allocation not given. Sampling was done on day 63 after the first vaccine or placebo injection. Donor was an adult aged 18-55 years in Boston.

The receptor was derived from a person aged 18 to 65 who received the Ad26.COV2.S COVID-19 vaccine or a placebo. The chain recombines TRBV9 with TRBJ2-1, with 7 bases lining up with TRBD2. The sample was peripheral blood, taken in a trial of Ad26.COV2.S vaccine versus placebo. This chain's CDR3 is CASSAAGSASYNEQFF. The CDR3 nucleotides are TGTGCCAGCAGCGCAGCGGGGTCGGCCTCCTACAATGAGCAGTTCTTC.